One sample yielded the 29 T cell receptor beta chains listed below, sequenced in a study of blood T cell repertoires in COVID-19. Measured with immunoSEQ multiplex PCR; TCRdb has only the in-frame clones, and not every one. The table includes under 75,000 clones, over 70% detected once. The material sequenced was peripheral blood. These receptors originate from a human donor in a cohort sampled during active COVID-19.

This chain uses TRBV7-8 with TRBJ2-1; D unclear. Deletions cut 3 bases from V and 7 bases from J, with 13 bases between. Germline V CDR1 and CDR2: SGHVS, FQNEAQ. This CDR3 is 14 amino acids long. The CDR3: CASSLIMAKNEQFF. As DNA, the CDR3 is TGTGCCAGCAGCTTGATTATGGCCAAAAATGAGCAGTTCTTC.

This chain joins TRBV10-3 and TRBJ2-1, with D perhaps matching TRBD1 (6 bases). Germline V gene data show CDR1 as ENHRY and CDR2 as SYGVKD. With 0 bases removed from V and 4 bases from J, the gap between germline ends came to 19 bases. This CDR3 comprises 18 residues. CDR3 loop: CAISESGLGAGDYNEQFF. The CDR3, as DNA: TGTGCCATCAGTGAGTCAGGCCTGGGGGCAGGGGATTACAATGAGCAGTTCTTC.

The rearrangement links TRBV6-6 to TRBJ2-2, with a weak D call TRBD2 (5 bases). CDR1 MNHNY and CDR2 SVGAGI come from the germline V gene (reference sequence). The CDR3 runs 13 residues. Trimming pared 2 bases from V and 7 bases from J, leaving 8 bases between. This CDR3 reads CASSYRGSGELFF. The CDR3 bases are TGTGCCAGCAGTTACCGAGGGAGCGGGGAGCTGTTTTTT.

The CDR3 nucleotides are TGTGCCAGCAGCTTATCCTGGGGCGCGCGAGCTTTCTTT. It encodes CASSLSWGARAFF. V is TRBV11-2 and J is TRBJ1-1, with D tentatively TRBD1 (5 bases). Trimming shortened V by 2 bases and J by 10 bases, and 14 bases separated the two germline ends. Per germline, CDR1 SGHAT and CDR2 FQNNGV. The CDR3 has 13 residues.

This chain links TRBV18 with TRBJ1-2; D is undetermined. V lost 0 bases to trimming and J lost 4 bases, with 12 bases between them. This CDR3 region has 15 residues. From germline, CDR1 is KGHSH and CDR2 LQKENI. The CDR3 reads CASSPPGWVTYGYTF. DNA of the CDR3: TGTGCCAGCTCACCACCCGGGTGGGTGACCTATGGCTACACCTTC. Complete variable domain (other parts from reference TRBV18 and TRBJ1-2): NAGVMQNPRHLVRRRGQEARLRCSPMKGHSHVYWYRQLPEEGLKFMVYLQKENIIDESGMPKERFSAEFPKEGPSILRIQQVVRGDSAAYFCASSPPGWVTYGYTFGSGTRLTVV.

The V and J genes are TRBV18 and TRBJ1-4; D unclear. Trimming took 2 bases from V and 5 from J, leaving 12 bases between them. The CDR3 length is 15 residues. The V gene's germline CDR1 is KGHSH and CDR2 LQKENI. The CDR3 loop reads CASSPRGAGNEKLFF. CDR3 DNA sequence: TGTGCCAGCTCACCAAGAGGTGCGGGCAATGAAAAACTGTTTTTT.

The chain has TRBV28 and TRBJ1-2; 9 bases map to TRBD1. The germline V gene has CDR1 MDHEN and CDR2 SYDVKM. This CDR3 region has 14 residues. The V and J ends lost 5 bases and 7 bases, in that order; junction bases with no gene match: 8. The CDR3 coding sequence is TGTGCCAGCAGTCCTTATGGACAGGGGCTTGGCTACACCTTC. Encoded protein: CASSPYGQGLGYTF.

This chain uses TRBV6-5 with TRBJ2-2; 7 positions match TRBD1. Trimming took 5 bases from V and 4 from J; bases not matched to a gene: 4. The CDR3 spans 14 residues. Germline V gives CDR1 MNHEY, CDR2 SVGAGI. The CDR3 DNA reads TGTGCCAGCAGTCCTAGGGGGCGCACCGGGGAGCTGTTTTTT. Amino acid sequence: CASSPRGRTGELFF.

Only one count was recorded for this clone. CDR3 in DNA: TGTGCCAGCTCAGTCGACAGGGCTCGAGAAAAACTGTTTTTT. As protein: CASSVDRAREKLFF. The rearrangement joins TRBV18 to TRBJ1-4; 7 bases match TRBD1. Germline loops: CDR1 KGHSH, CDR2 LQKENI. V gave up 5 bases and J gave up 8 bases; unmatched junction bases: 8. The CDR3 contains 14 residues.

The CDR3 sequence is CASSVGGEKGNTEAFF. The CDR3 DNA follows: TGTGCCAGCAGCGTAGGCGGGGAAAAGGGGAACACTGAAGCTTTCTTT. The chain couples TRBV9 to TRBJ1-1; no clear D gene. The CDR3 is 16 amino acids. Germline V gene lookup returns CDR1 SGDLS and CDR2 YYNGEE. With 0 bases removed from V and 1 base from J, the gap between germline ends came to 13 bases.

The V call is TRBV28, the J call TRBJ2-5; D is perhaps TRBD1 (6 bases). Trimming left V 6 bases short and J 3 bases short, with 17 bases between. From germline, CDR1 is MDHEN and CDR2 SYDVKM. This CDR3 spans 15 amino acids. DNA for the CDR3: TGTGCCAGCAGCCAATTCGACAGGCTCAAAGAGACCCAGTACTTC. Translation: CASSQFDRLKETQYF.

This rearrangement joins TRBV6-5 to TRBJ2-1; TRBD1 is a possible D gene (6 bases). The V gene's germline CDR1 is MNHEY and CDR2 SVGAGI. The CDR3 sequence is 14 residues long. Trimming left V 6 bases short and J 1 base short, with 10 bases between. This CDR3 is CASRGQGSYNEQFF. DNA of the CDR3: TGTGCCAGCAGAGGTCAGGGGTCCTACAATGAGCAGTTCTTC.

The chain links TRBV19 to TRBJ1-4; 7 nucleotides agree with TRBD1. The CDR3 totals 17 residues. The trim removed 5 bases at V and 4 bases at J, leaving 13 bases unmatched. Germline V gene sequence: CDR1 LNHDA, CDR2 SQIVND (reference sequence). CDR3 in amino acids: CASSSGGRGQSNEKLFF. CDR3 nucleotides: TGTGCCAGTAGTTCTGGCGGCAGGGGACAGAGTAATGAAAAACTGTTTTTT.

The V and J genes are TRBV4-1 and TRBJ1-1, with D maybe TRBD1 (6 bases). Trimming shortened V by 1 base and J by 4 bases, and 10 bases separated the two germline ends. From germline, CDR1 is MGHRA and CDR2 YSYEKL. This CDR3 contains 14 residues. The CDR3 bases are TGCGCCAGCAGCCAAGGGGAGGGGGGCACTGAAGCTTTCTTT. Protein product: CASSQGEGGTEAFF.

The genes are TRBV6-5 and TRBJ1-2; 10 positions match TRBD1. The CDR3 extends over 13 amino acids. V shed 6 bases, J shed 4 bases, and the junction held 2 bases outside the gene matches. CDR1 MNHEY and CDR2 SVGAGI come from the germline V gene. The CDR3 region has the DNA TGTGCCAGCAGCCGGGACAGGGGCTATGGCTACACCTTC. Residues: CASSRDRGYGYTF.

The sample holds a few counts of this clone. V and J are TRBV28 and TRBJ1-3, with D hard to call. The V gene lost 8 bases and the J gene lost 0 bases, with 17 bases spanning the gap. The CDR3 totals 16 residues. In germline, CDR1 is MDHEN, CDR2 SYDVKM. CDR3: CASLPPAGNSGNTIYF. The CDR3 DNA reads as TGTGCCAGCCTTCCCCCGGCGGGTAACTCTGGAAACACCATATATTTT.

The chain has TRBV7-9 and TRBJ1-1; D perhaps matches TRBD1 (6 bases). The CDR3 contains 13 residues. In germline, CDR1 is SEHNR, CDR2 FQNEAQ (reference sequence). V was cut by 5 bases and J by 8 bases, with 15 bases left in between. The DNA for the CDR3 is TGTGCCAGCAGCACGGAACAGGGATTAGAAGCTTTCTTT. Protein sequence: CASSTEQGLEAFF.

The V gene is TRBV6-5, the J gene TRBJ1-2; tentatively, D is TRBD1 (6 bases). The CDR3 length is 15 residues. The V and J ends lost 6 bases and 2 bases respectively, with 16 bases between them. Germline-derived CDR1 and CDR2 are MNHEY and SVGAGI. The CDR3 is CASRHRGATNYGYTF. The CDR3 nucleotides are TGTGCCAGCAGGCACCGGGGGGCGACGAACTATGGCTACACCTTC.

The rearrangement links TRBV3-1 (or the pseudogene TRBV3-2) to TRBJ1-2; no definite D call. This CDR3 has 11 residues. Germline V CDR1 and CDR2: LGHDT, YNNKEL (reference sequence). The V end lost 3 bases, the J end lost 6 bases, and 5 bases lay between the germline ends. The CDR3 sequence is CASSQSHGYTF. The CDR3 nucleotides read TGTGCCAGCAGCCAGAGCCATGGCTACACCTTC.

This chain uses TRBV7-2 with TRBJ1-1, with D hard to call. Trimming left V 3 bases short and J 1 base short, with 6 bases between. The V gene's germline CDR1 is SGHTA and CDR2 FQGNSA. This CDR3 is 13 amino acids long. The CDR3 nucleotides are TGTGCCAGCAGCTTTCCTAGGAACACTGAAGCTTTCTTT. Amino acid sequence: CASSFPRNTEAFF.

The chain has TRBV11-2 and TRBJ2-7, with a tentative D call TRBD1 (7 bases). The CDR3 loop spans 15 amino acids. The V end lost 1 base, the J end lost 2 bases, and 12 bases lay between the germline ends. From germline, CDR1 is SGHAT and CDR2 FQNNGV. The CDR3 protein is CASSLVQGGTYEQYF. The CDR3 nucleotides read TGTGCCAGCAGCTTAGTCCAGGGGGGAACCTACGAGCAGTACTTC. Based on the CDR3 plus reference TRBV11-2 and TRBJ2-7, the full variable domain is EAGVAQSPRYKIIEKRQSVAFWCNPISGHATLYWYQQILGQGPKLLIQFQNNGVVDDSQLPKDRFSAERLKGVDSTLKIQPAKLEDSAVYLCASSLVQGGTYEQYFGPGTRLTVT.

The CDR3 loop reads CASSFSGQPLQQYF. The CDR3 coding sequence is TGTGCCAGCAGTTTCTCGGGACAGCCCCTACAGCAGTACTTC. This sequence joins TRBV28 and TRBJ2-7, with TRBD1 matching 7 bases. The V gene end was trimmed by 3 bases and the J gene end by 8 bases; junction bases not matched to a gene: 10. Germline V gene lookup returns CDR1 MDHEN and CDR2 SYDVKM. This CDR3 contains 14 residues. The full variable domain, with the rest looked up from reference TRBV28 and TRBJ2-7, is DVKVTQSSRYLVKRTGEKVFLECVQDMDHENMFWYRQDPGLGLRLIYFSYDVKMKEKGDIPEGYSVSREKKERFSLILESASTNQTSMYLCASSFSGQPLQQYFGPGTRLTVT.

The chain combines TRBV2 with TRBJ2-3; D gene ambiguous. V was trimmed by 5 bases and J by 3 bases, leaving 15 bases between them. Germline V CDR1 and CDR2: SNHLY, FYNNEI. This CDR3 region has 15 residues. The CDR3 nucleotides read TGTGCCAGCAGTTTAGCCTTAAGTGGGACAGATACGCAGTATTTT. This sequence encodes CASSLALSGTDTQYF. The variable domain in full, completed from reference TRBV2 and TRBJ2-3, reads EPEVTQTPSHQVTQMGQEVILRCVPISNHLYFYWYRQILGQKVEFLVSFYNNEISEKSEIFDDQFSVERPDGSNFTLKIRSTKLEDSAMYFCASSLALSGTDTQYFGPGTRLTVL.

The rearrangement uses TRBV24-1 and TRBJ2-7; D might be TRBD2 (6 bases). CDR3 length equals 16 residues. Trimming pared 2 bases from V and 6 bases from J, leaving 19 bases between. CDR1 is KGHDR, CDR2 SFDVKD, per germline. This CDR3 is CATSDSDRLGRREQYF. CDR3 bases: TGTGCCACCAGTGATTCCGACAGACTAGGTCGGCGCGAGCAGTACTTC.

This clone was seen a few times. The rearrangement links TRBV3-1 (or the pseudogene TRBV3-2) to TRBJ1-2; TRBD1 matches 7 bases. There are 15 residues in the CDR3. The trim removed 0 bases at V and 8 bases at J, leaving 9 bases unmatched. Germline CDR1 is LGHDT and CDR2 is YNNKEL (reference sequence). CDR3 sequence reads: CASSQDLVTGIGYTF. In nucleotides, the CDR3 is TGTGCCAGCAGCCAAGATCTAGTGACAGGGATAGGCTACACCTTC.

CDR3 sequence reads: CASSSTRRKQGGYGYTF. The CDR3 DNA reads as TGTGCCAGCAGCTCAACGCGCCGGAAACAGGGCGGCTATGGCTACACCTTC. The chain is built from TRBV7-9 and TRBJ1-2; D is perhaps TRBD1 (6 bases). The CDR3 is made up of 17 amino acids. The ends were cut back, 4 bases at V and 4 bases at J, with 22 bases in the middle. The germline gives CDR1 SEHNR, CDR2 FQNEAQ (reference sequence).

This clone has a single count. This chain uses TRBV13 with TRBJ2-5, with D unresolved. The CDR3 runs 17 residues. The V end was cut by 2 bases, the J end by 2 bases, with 18 bases between. Germline CDR1 and CDR2: PRHDT and FYEKMQ (reference sequence). CDR3 nucleotides: TGTGCCAGCAGCTTACCTATCCTAGGCACCATACAAGAGACCCAGTACTTC. Translation: CASSLPILGTIQETQYF.

The chain couples TRBV5-1 to TRBJ2-3; TRBD2 aligns across 7 bases. CDR3 size: 15 residues. The junction had 5 bases not matched to a gene; V was cut back by 1 base and J by 3 bases. The V gene's germline CDR1 is SGHRS and CDR2 YFSETQ. CDR3 in DNA: TGCGCCAGCAGCTTGAGCGGGACTGGGACAGATACGCAGTATTTT. It is translated as CASSLSGTGTDTQYF.

The V call is TRBV11-2, the J call TRBJ2-1; D call uncertain. Trimming shortened V by 4 bases and J by 7 bases, and 14 bases separated the two germline ends. In germline, CDR1 is SGHAT, CDR2 FQNNGV. The CDR3 has 14 amino acids. The CDR3, as DNA: TGTGCCAGCAGCTCCCCCCGATTGGCTAATGAGCAGTTCTTC. Protein sequence: CASSSPRLANEQFF.